This TCR beta chain was sequenced in a study of memory CD4+ T cells and cytomegalovirus serostatus. For the study at large: Donors were healthy Belgian adults, fewer than ten CMV seropositive and some 24 seronegative.

Single viable CD3+CD4+CD8-CD45RO+ cells were sorted as the memory CD4+ T cells. Serostatus was set by detecting CMV pp150, pp28, p38, p52 IgG. CD4+ T cells were isolated by positive magnetic selection. Original data processing: After removing out-of-frame reads, 2 million to 2.5 million distinct TCRbeta sequences remained. The data were produced by immunoSEQ multiplex PCR, yet TCRdb's version contains in-frame clones alone and is incomplete. The V and J calls and clone size are taken from that table; D and trimming were inferred from the DNA. This table has tens of thousands of clones, about 81% appearing once. CDR3 size: 14 residues. In germline, CDR1 is MGHDK, CDR2 SYGVNS. With 1 base clipped from V and 11 bases from J, the junction kept 10 bases outside the gene matches.

The rearrangement links TRBV25-1 to TRBJ2-5, with 7 bases that match TRBD1. The sequence derives from an adult in good health and CMV-seronegative. The material sequenced was memory CD4+ T cells from blood. CDR3 loop: CASSEFEGGREQYF. CDR3 nucleotides: TGTGCCAGCAGTGAATTCGAAGGGGGCAGGGAGCAGTACTTC.